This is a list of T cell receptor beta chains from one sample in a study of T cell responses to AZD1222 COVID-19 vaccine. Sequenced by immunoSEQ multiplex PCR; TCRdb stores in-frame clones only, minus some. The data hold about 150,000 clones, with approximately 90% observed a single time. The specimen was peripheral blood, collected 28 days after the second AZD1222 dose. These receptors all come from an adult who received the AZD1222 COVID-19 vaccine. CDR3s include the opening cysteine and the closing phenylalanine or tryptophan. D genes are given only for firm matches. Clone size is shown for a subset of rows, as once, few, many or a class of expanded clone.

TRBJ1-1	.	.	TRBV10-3	CAISGREAGVAFF	TGTGCCATCAGTGGACGAGAGGCAGGGGTAGCTTTCTTT
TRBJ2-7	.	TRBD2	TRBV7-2	CASSSFGGRAVGYEQYF	TGTGCCAGCAGCTCTTTTGGCGGGAGAGCAGTGGGCTACGAGCAGTACTTC
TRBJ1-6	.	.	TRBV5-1	CASSPSAGRAYNSPLHF	TGCGCCAGCAGCCCCTCCGCTGGGAGGGCCTATAATTCACCCCTCCACTTT
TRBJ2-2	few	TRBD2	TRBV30	CAWGLAGYTGELFF	TGTGCCTGGGGGCTAGCGGGCTACACCGGGGAGCTGTTTTTT
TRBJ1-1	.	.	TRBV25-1	CASSALEYTEAFF	TGTGCCAGCAGTGCCCTCGAATACACTGAAGCTTTCTTT
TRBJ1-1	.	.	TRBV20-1	CSASAGGIMNTEAFF	TGCAGTGCTAGTGCTGGCGGGATTATGAACACTGAAGCTTTCTTT
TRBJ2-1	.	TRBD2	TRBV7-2	CASSFQLAGSYNEQFF	TGTGCCAGCAGCTTCCAACTAGCGGGCTCCTACAATGAGCAGTTCTTC
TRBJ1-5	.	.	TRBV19	CASSRQDSNQPQHF	TGTGCCAGTAGCAGACAGGACAGCAATCAGCCCCAGCATTTT
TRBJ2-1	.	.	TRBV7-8	CASSRSGYNEQFF	TGTGCCAGCAGCCGGAGCGGGTACAATGAGCAGTTCTTC
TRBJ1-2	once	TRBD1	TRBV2	CASRGQSYGYTF	TGTGCCAGCAGGGGACAGAGCTATGGCTACACCTTC
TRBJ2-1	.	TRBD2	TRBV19	CASSSLGTSPPEQFF	TGTGCCAGTAGTTCTCTCGGGACTAGCCCGCCTGAGCAGTTCTTC
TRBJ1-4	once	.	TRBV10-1	CARFSGELFF	TGCGCCAGATTTTCTGGGGAACTGTTTTTT
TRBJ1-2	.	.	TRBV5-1	CASSLWQENYGYTF	TGCGCCAGCAGCTTGTGGCAGGAGAACTATGGCTACACCTTC
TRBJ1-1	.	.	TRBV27	CASSLRGARNTEAFF	TGTGCCAGCAGTTTAAGGGGGGCCCGGAACACTGAAGCTTTCTTT
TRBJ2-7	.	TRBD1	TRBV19	CASGTTGTGNYEQYF	TGTGCCAGTGGGACTACCGGGACAGGGAATTACGAGCAGTACTTC
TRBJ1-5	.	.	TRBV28	CASKEGLRGNQPQHF	TGTGCCAGCAAGGAGGGACTGAGAGGGAATCAGCCCCAGCATTTT
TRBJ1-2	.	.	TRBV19	CASSIPGKHLGYTF	TGTGCCAGTAGTATTCCAGGGAAGCATTTAGGCTACACCTTC
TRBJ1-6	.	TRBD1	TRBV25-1	CASTSTGANSPLHF	TGTGCCAGCACCTCTACAGGGGCGAATTCACCCCTCCACTTT
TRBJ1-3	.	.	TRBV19	CASSVVLSGNTIYF	TGTGCCAGTAGTGTCGTCCTCTCTGGAAACACCATATATTTT
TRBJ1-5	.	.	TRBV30	CAWRSGGQPQHF	TGTGCCTGGAGATCGGGGGGTCAGCCCCAGCATTTT
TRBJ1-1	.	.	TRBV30	CAWSGSGTNTEAFF	TGTGCCTGGAGTGGGTCCGGGACGAACACTGAAGCTTTCTTT
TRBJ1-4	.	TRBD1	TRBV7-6	CASSFDPGQFGEKLFF	TGTGCCAGCAGCTTTGACCCGGGACAGTTCGGAGAAAAACTGTTTTTT
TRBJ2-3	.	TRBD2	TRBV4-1	CASSQDGTSGDTQYF	TGCGCCAGCAGCCAAGATGGGACTAGCGGAGATACGCAGTATTTT
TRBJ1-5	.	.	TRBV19	CASSIPFTESGFGFRPQHF	TGTGCCAGTAGTATTCCCTTTACGGAATCAGGCTTTGGGTTTAGGCCCCAGCATTTT
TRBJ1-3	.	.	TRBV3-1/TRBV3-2	CASSPEVNTIYF	TGTGCCAGCAGCCCCGAGGTCAACACCATATATTTT
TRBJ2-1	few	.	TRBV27	CASSYSGTGQFF	TGTGCCAGCAGTTATTCCGGGACTGGACAGTTCTTC
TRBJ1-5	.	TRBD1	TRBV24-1	CATSSDRVNQPQHF	TGTGCCACCAGCAGCGACAGGGTGAATCAGCCCCAGCATTTT
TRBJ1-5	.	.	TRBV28	CASSLAGRGQPQHF	TGTGCCAGCAGTTTAGCAGGCAGGGGTCAGCCCCAGCATTTT
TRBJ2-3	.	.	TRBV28	CASSTPSTDTQYF	TGTGCCAGCTCGACTCCTAGCACAGATACGCAGTATTTT
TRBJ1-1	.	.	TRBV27	CASSLSGRGQGAFF	TGTGCCAGCAGTTTATCGGGGCGGGGTCAGGGAGCTTTCTTT
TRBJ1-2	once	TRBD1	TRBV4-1	CASSQEWTGRAYGYTF	TGCGCCAGCAGCCAAGAGTGGACAGGGAGAGCTTATGGCTACACCTTC
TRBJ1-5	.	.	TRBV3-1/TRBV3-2	CASSQGYRGNQPQHF	TGTGCCAGCAGTCAGGGGTATCGAGGCAATCAGCCCCAGCATTTT
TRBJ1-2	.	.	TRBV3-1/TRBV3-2	CASSQDQRARSPNYGYTF	TGTGCCAGCAGCCAAGATCAACGGGCTAGAAGCCCTAACTATGGCTACACCTTC
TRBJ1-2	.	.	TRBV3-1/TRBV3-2	CASSQDPTTQRSYTF	TGTGCCAGCAGCCAAGACCCGACAACCCAGAGGAGCTACACCTTC
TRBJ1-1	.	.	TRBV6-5	CASSYSMRETEAFF	TGTGCCAGCAGTTACTCGATGCGGGAAACTGAAGCTTTCTTT
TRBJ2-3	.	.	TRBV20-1	CSASLGDTQYF	TGCAGTGCTAGTCTTGGGGATACGCAGTATTTT
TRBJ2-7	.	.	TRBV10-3	CAIKSSDRIFSEQYF	TGTGCCATCAAGTCCTCTGACAGAATATTCTCCGAGCAGTACTTC
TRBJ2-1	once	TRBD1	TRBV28	CASSRRDRGNEQFF	TGTGCCAGCAGTCGCCGGGACAGGGGCAATGAGCAGTTCTTC
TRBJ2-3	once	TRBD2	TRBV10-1	CASSESGRAGVGPDTQYF	TGCGCCAGCAGTGAGTCGGGAAGAGCGGGAGTGGGCCCAGATACGCAGTATTTT
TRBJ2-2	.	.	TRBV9	CASSVAGLNTGELFF	TGTGCCAGCAGCGTAGCGGGGTTAAACACCGGGGAGCTGTTTTTT
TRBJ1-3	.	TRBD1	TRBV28	CASSSDRGRGNTIYF	TGTGCCAGCAGTTCCGACAGGGGGCGAGGAAACACCATATATTTT
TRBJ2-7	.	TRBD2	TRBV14	CASSGLAGGQSPYEQYF	TGTGCCAGCAGCGGACTAGCGGGAGGGCAGTCTCCCTACGAGCAGTACTTC
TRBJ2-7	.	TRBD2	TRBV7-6	CASSFGTSGRAYEQYF	TGTGCCAGCAGCTTCGGGACTAGCGGGAGAGCCTACGAGCAGTACTTC
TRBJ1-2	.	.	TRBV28	CASSPPQRGYTF	TGTGCCAGCAGCCCCCCCCAGAGGGGCTACACCTTC
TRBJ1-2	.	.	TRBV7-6	CASSPSAGGYGYTF	TGTGCCAGCAGCCCCTCGGCGGGGGGCTATGGCTACACCTTC
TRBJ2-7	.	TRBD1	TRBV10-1	CASSEYRTGGWQYF	TGCGCCAGCAGTGAGTATAGGACAGGGGGATGGCAGTACTTC
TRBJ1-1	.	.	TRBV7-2	CASRHYRDWDTEAFF	TGTGCCAGCAGACACTACAGGGATTGGGACACTGAAGCTTTCTTT
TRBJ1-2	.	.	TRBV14	CASSQKIANYGYTF	TGTGCCAGCAGCCAAAAGATTGCTAACTATGGCTACACCTTC
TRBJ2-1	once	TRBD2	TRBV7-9	CASSKGLAGDEQFF	TGTGCCAGCAGCAAAGGACTAGCGGGGGATGAGCAGTTCTTC
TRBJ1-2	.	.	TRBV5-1	CASSSGRQNYGYTF	TGCGCCAGCAGCTCGGGACGGCAAAACTATGGCTACACCTTC
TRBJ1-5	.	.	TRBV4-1	CASSQDRARNQPQHF	TGCGCCAGCAGCCAAGATAGGGCACGCAATCAGCCCCAGCATTTT
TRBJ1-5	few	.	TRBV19	CASSIDVGQPQHF	TGTGCCAGTAGTATAGATGTTGGTCAGCCCCAGCATTTT
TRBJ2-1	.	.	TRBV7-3	CASSLSGNEQFF	TGTGCCAGCAGCTTATCAGGAAATGAGCAGTTCTTC
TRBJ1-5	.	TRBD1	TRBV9	CASSAQGASNQPQHF	TGTGCCAGCAGCGCCCAGGGGGCAAGCAATCAGCCCCAGCATTTT